This paragraph covers one T cell receptor (beta chain) sequence. Ten or more counts support this clonotype. No antigen is known for it. Base quality data are lacking; no much larger clone is found one base away. Ophthalmopathy patients had moderately to severely active disease, Clinical Activity Score of at least 3, NOSPECS grade of at least 4, and disease duration under 3 months. Patients with other autoimmune diseases, uncontrolled infections, pregnancy or lactation were excluded from the study. Clinical symptoms, serum thyroxine, TRAb, thyroid ultrasound and orbital computed tomography formed the basis of the diagnosis. Ficoll-Paque density gradient centrifugation was used to isolate PBMCs from about 10 ml of fresh peripheral blood. Trizol reagent was used to extract the total RNA, and its quality was then checked on an Agilent 2100 Bioanalyzer. Trimming at the junction amounts to 4 bases on V and 0 bases on J, and the germline ends lie 9 bases apart. Spanning cysteine to phenylalanine, the CDR3 consists of 14 amino acids. Only CDR3 DNA is held: 42 bases, read in frame from base 1.

These data come from a study of Graves' ophthalmopathy and Graves' hyperthyroidism (dated 2018 in TCRdb). The study in broad terms: Peripheral blood was collected before any treatment was given, at the time of initial diagnosis. In total, over 130 blood samples were TCR-sequenced: around 42 ophthalmopathy, some 80 hyperthyroidism and 17 hyperthyroidism-to-ophthalmopathy patients. Following sample collection, hyperthyroidism patients were given methimazole at a starting dose of 30 mg daily, and ophthalmopathy patients were given high-dose intravenous methylprednisolone. TCR beta repertoire signatures were used to distinguish Graves' ophthalmopathy from Graves' hyperthyroidism and to predict progression to ophthalmopathy. An independent validation cohort comprised some 19 hyperthyroidism patients and 17 patients who later progressed from hyperthyroidism to ophthalmopathy. A discovery set of more than 90 patients (43 ophthalmopathy, some 58 stable hyperthyroidism) was enrolled to explore V-J signatures distinguishing ophthalmopathy from hyperthyroidism. T-cell repertoires of thyroid tissue and blood were compared in more than five hyperthyroidism patients. The roughly 100 discovery patients were divided at random into training and test sets in a 7:3 ratio.

For repertoire sequencing, TCR beta CDR3 regions were amplified from RNA transcripts. The first round was an RT-PCR using HTBI primers with the Qiagen OneStep RT-PCR kit, and this first round was followed by a second-round multiplex PCR, then size selection and purification. Libraries were sequenced on an Illumina HiSeq2000 using paired-end 100 bp reads. On the study's bioinformatics: SOAPnuke was used for read processing, and reads with adapters, uncalled bases, a mean Phred below 15, or no exact constant-primer or identifier match were discarded. High-quality paired reads were merged with COPE v1.2.5. Each unique nucleotide sequence was treated as a clonotype, and MiTCR v1.1 was used to align the clonotypes to the IMGT TRB V, D and J references. The analysis was limited to V-J combinations with a frequency above 0.0001, which together covered approximately 99% of the repertoires. For each V-J combination, a TCR clonal expansion and chaos score was defined as F50 clonal expansion divided by the chaos observed in the TCRdist matrix. Welch's t-statistics and random forest were used to narrow the features down to around 13 V-J combinations, which were then fed into a naive Bayes classifier. Thyroid-blood repertoire similarity was quantified with the Morisita-Horn index. The public reads were reprocessed in TCRdb via fastp at Q25 and MiXCR, keeping in-frame beta chains. Rows merge per CDR3 protein into single entries with the most common DNA and genes. These V and J calls originate from TCRdb's pipeline instead of the authors' own analysis. Within this sample are roughly 230,000 distinct CDR3 sequences, with under 25% of them counted one time only. The top ten clones comprise around 45% of the sample.

On the study overall, not on this receptor specifically: In cross-validation, the 13-signature model distinguished ophthalmopathy from stable hyperthyroidism with 87.88% sensitivity and about 81% specificity, while in the test set the corresponding values were roughly 80% and 75%. In validation, the model predicted ophthalmopathy progression with more than 70% sensitivity and around 72% specificity; roughly 12 predicted patients were CT-confirmed with GO in a median of approximately six months. No statistical method was used to set the sample size in advance, and the investigators knew which group each participant was assigned to. Among expanded thyroid clonotypes with frequency above 0.001, most also showed up in blood, which suggests that blood repertoires may reflect the thyroid immune response.

The clonotype comes from a woman aged 45-59 years with Graves' ophthalmopathy. Donor details come from another sample of the same person, matched by shared clones. Sequenced sample: peripheral blood. The chain links TRBV12-3 or TRBV12-4 with TRBJ1-1; the D gene is possibly TRBD1, with 6 bases matching. Here the CDR3 is given as CASSWGTLNTEAFF. Here is the DNA: TGTGCCAGCAGTTGGGGGACACTGAACACTGAAGCTTTCTTT.